This TCR beta chain comes out of a study of Graves' ophthalmopathy and Graves' hyperthyroidism. Study background: Investigators collected peripheral blood at initial diagnosis, before any treatment was given.

The CDR3 runs 15 residues. The ends lost 5 bases at V and 4 bases at J; junction bases unmatched: 8. CDR1 is MNHEY and CDR2 is SMNVEV in the germline V gene (reference sequence). Investigators amplified TCR beta CDR3 regions from RNA transcripts. Second-round multiplex PCR came after a first-round RT-PCR that employed HTBI primers. TCRdb reprocessed the multiplex PCR reads via MiXCR and lists one record per CDR3 protein. The top ten hold roughly 12% of the sample, which has a few hundred thousand distinct CDR3 sequences, about a sixth seen once. Study-level points and caveats: The model's prediction of ophthalmopathy progression had 70.59% sensitivity and approximately 77% specificity.

About this clonotype itself: Its antigen is not known.

This clonotype was sampled from an adult man with Graves' ophthalmopathy. The sequencing sample was made of peripheral blood. This chain uses TRBV27 with TRBJ2-7; TRBD2 matches 10 bases. For the CDR3, the DNA is TGTGCCAGCAGTCGGCGACTAGCGGGTCGTTACGAGCAGTACTTC. It is translated as CASSRRLAGRYEQYF.